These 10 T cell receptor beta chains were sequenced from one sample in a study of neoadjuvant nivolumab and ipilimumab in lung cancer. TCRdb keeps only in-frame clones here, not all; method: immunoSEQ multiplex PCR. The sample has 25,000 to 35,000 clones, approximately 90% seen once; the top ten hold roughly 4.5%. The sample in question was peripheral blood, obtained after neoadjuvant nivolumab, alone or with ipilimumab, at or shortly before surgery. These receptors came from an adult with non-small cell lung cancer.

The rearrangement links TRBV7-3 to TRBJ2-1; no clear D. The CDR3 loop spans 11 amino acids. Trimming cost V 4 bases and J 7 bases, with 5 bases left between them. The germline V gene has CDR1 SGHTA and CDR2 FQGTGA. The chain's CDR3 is CASSSQNEQFF. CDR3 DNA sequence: TGTGCCAGCAGCTCCCAGAATGAGCAGTTCTTC. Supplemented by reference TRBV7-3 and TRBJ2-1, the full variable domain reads GAGVSQTPSNKVTEKGKYVELRCDPISGHTALYWYRQSLGQGPEFLIYFQGTGAADDSGLPNDRFFAVRPEGSVSTLKIQRTERGDSAVYLCASSSQNEQFFGPGTRLTVL.

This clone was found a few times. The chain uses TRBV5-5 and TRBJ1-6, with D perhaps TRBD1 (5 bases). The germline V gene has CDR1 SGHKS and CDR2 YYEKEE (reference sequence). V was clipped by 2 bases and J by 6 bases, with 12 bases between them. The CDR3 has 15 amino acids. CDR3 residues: CASSLVDTTNSPLHF. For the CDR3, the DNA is TGTGCCAGCAGCTTAGTGGACACGACTAATTCACCCCTCCACTTT.

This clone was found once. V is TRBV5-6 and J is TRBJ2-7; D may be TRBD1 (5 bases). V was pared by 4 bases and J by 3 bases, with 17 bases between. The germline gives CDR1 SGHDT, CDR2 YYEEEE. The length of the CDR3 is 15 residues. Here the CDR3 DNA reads TGTGCCAGCAGCCCCCGGCAGGGTGGTCTCTACGAGCAGTACTTC. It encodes CASSPRQGGLYEQYF.

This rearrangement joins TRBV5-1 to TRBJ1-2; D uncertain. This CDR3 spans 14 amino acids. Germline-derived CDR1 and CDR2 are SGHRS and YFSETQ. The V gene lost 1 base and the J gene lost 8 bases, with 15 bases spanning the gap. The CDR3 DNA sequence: TGCGCCAGCAGCTTGAATTCAGAGGGTTGGGGCTACACCTTC. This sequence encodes CASSLNSEGWGYTF. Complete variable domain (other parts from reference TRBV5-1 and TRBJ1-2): KAGVTQTPRYLIKTRGQQVTLSCSPISGHRSVSWYQQTPGQGLQFLFEYFSETQRNKGNFPGRFSGRQFSNSRSEMNVSTLELGDSALYLCASSLNSEGWGYTFGSGTRLTVV.

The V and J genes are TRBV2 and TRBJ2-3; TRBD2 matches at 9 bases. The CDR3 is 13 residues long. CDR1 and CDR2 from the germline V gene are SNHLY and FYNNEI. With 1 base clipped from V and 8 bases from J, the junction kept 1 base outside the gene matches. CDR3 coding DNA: TGTGCCAGCAGTGAAGGTAGCGGGGGTACGCAGTATTTT. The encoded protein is CASSEGSGGTQYF.

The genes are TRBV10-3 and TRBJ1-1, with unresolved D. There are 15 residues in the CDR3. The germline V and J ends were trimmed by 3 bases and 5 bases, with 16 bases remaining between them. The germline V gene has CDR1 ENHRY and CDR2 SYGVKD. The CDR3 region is CAISDSGLAGTEAFF. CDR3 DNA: TGTGCCATCAGTGACTCCGGCCTGGCTGGGACTGAAGCTTTCTTT.

CDR3 DNA sequence: TGTGCCAGCCATGGACAGTCTTATGGCTACACCTTC. Translation gives CASHGQSYGYTF. The rearrangement joins TRBV2 to TRBJ1-2; D perhaps matches TRBD1 (6 bases). This CDR3 comprises 12 residues. Trimming cost V 8 bases and J 5 bases, with 12 bases left between them. CDR1 is SNHLY and CDR2 is FYNNEI in the germline V gene.

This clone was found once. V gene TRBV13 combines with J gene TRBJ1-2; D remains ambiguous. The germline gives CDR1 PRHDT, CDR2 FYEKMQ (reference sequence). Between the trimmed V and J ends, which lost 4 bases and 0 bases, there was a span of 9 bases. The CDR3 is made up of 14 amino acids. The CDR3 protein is CASSSDGSNYGYTF. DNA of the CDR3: TGTGCCAGCAGCTCGGACGGCTCTAACTATGGCTACACCTTC.

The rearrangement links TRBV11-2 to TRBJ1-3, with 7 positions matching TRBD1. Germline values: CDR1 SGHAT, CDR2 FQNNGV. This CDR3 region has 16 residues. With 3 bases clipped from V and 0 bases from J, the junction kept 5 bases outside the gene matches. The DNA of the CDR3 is TGTGCCAGCAGCTTCCACAGGGGCCGCTCTGGAAACACCATATATTTT. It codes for CASSFHRGRSGNTIYF.

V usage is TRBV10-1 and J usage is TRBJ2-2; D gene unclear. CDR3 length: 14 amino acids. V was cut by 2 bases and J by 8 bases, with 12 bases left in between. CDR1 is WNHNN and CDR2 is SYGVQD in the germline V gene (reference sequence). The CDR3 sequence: CASSEAPSLGELFF. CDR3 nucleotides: TGCGCCAGCAGTGAGGCCCCATCGTTAGGGGAGCTGTTTTTT.